In this sample, the clone carrying this TCR beta chain turned up a few times. Its antigen remains unknown. Trimming took 6 bases from V and 3 from J, leaving 11 bases between them. The CDR3 covers 14 residues. The source of the sample is a study of identical twins. Study-wide results and caveats: Weaker excess twin sharing was seen among beta out-of-frame sequences.

Healthy Caucasian individuals made up all the donors. TCRdb ran MiXCR on the 5' RACE reads and lists one entry per CDR3 protein. The profile shows roughly 190,000 distinct CDR3 sequences, 15% to 20% of them singletons. The same data also contributed to another study, on T cells expressing NK-cell markers. That paper states: Among eight sequenced donors, seven carried HCMV seropositivity while one was seronegative. The CD3+CD56-NKG2C+ fraction of several donors was also led by these clonotypes.

This receptor was identified in a woman under 30 in good health. The chain has TRBV12-3 or TRBV12-4 and TRBJ2-2; no firm D call. Sample: CD8+ T cells sorted from blood. The CDR3 loop reads CASSRRPDTGELFF. CDR3 DNA sequence: TGTGCCAGCAGCCGACGACCGGACACCGGGGAGCTGTTTTTT.